Listed here are 28 T cell receptor beta chains from one sample, sequenced in a study of post-analysis software for immune sequencing data. These receptors have no identified antigens. The TCR beta cDNA libraries carried unique molecular identifiers. TCRdb re-derived calls from the PCR reads in MiXCR, one entry per CDR3 protein. The sample carries approximately 730,000 distinct CDR3 sequences, 30% recorded once. General study findings and limits: Relative to controls, patients had five TRBV segments at higher frequency, with TRBV5-6, TRBV5-1 and TRBV20-1 among these.

Sequencing was done on a sample of blood. The source of these receptors is a girl aged 10 to 17 with multiple sclerosis.

Of note for this clonotype: A much larger clone differs by one base, so this may be a read error. This chain links TRBV12-3 or TRBV12-4 with TRBJ2-1; 8 bases agree with TRBD2. The ends lost 9 bases at V and 5 bases at J; junction bases unmatched: 12. The CDR3 runs 15 residues. For the CDR3, the DNA is TGTGCCAGTCGCCGAGCGGGAGCTCGTCACAATGAGCAGTTCTTC. It codes for CASRRAGARHNEQFF.

This clonotype came up a few times. The J gene is TRBJ1-5, the V gene TRBV10-3; D not resolved. CDR1 is ENHRY and CDR2 is SYGVKD in the germline V gene. The CDR3 is made up of 14 amino acids. Trimming removed 6 bases at V and 2 bases at J, with 11 bases between. CDR3: CAISGQVGNQPQHF. In nucleotides, the CDR3 is TGTGCCATCAGCGGGCAGGTTGGCAATCAGCCCCAGCATTTT.

The V call is TRBV20-1, the J call TRBJ2-5; D ambiguous. The CDR3 contains 15 residues. CDR1 and CDR2 from the germline V gene are DFQATT and SNEGSKA (reference sequence). V dropped 5 bases and J dropped 2 bases, with 18 bases sitting between them. This CDR3 reads CSASTGPNIQETQYF. The CDR3 region has the DNA TGCAGTGCTTCGACCGGGCCGAATATTCAAGAGACCCAGTACTTC.

The chain couples TRBV12-3 or TRBV12-4 to TRBJ2-7; possible D gene TRBD2, 6 bases. V gave up 1 base and J gave up 4 bases, with 14 bases separating them. This CDR3 region has 15 residues. The CDR3 nucleotides are TGTGCCAGCAGTTTAGGGCGGGAACTCAGGTACGAGCAGTACTTC. This codes for CASSLGRELRYEQYF.

This clonotype was counted only a few times. The chain recombines TRBV6-5 with TRBJ1-2; weak D call: TRBD1 (5 bases). Trimming stripped 6 bases from V and 2 bases from J, with 13 bases between. Germline-derived CDR1 and CDR2 are MNHEY and SVGAGI. The CDR3 runs to 14 residues. The CDR3 reads CASSRDGPNYGYTF. CDR3 sequence (DNA): TGTGCCAGCAGCCGGGACGGACCCAACTATGGCTACACCTTC.

This clonotype occurred many times. V usage is TRBV7-2 and J usage is TRBJ1-2, with D tentatively TRBD1 (6 bases). The germline V and J ends were trimmed by 5 bases and 1 base, with 14 bases remaining between them. The length of the CDR3 is 15 residues. The V gene's germline CDR1 is SGHTA and CDR2 FQGNSA. CDR3 protein: CASSRPGRGNYGYTF. Here the CDR3 DNA reads TGTGCCAGCAGCCGGCCGGGCAGGGGTAACTATGGCTACACCTTC.

The chain has TRBV6-2 or TRBV6-3 and TRBJ2-1; 9 bases align to TRBD2. CDR3 length: 15 residues. Germline assignment: CDR1 MNHEY and CDR2 SVGEGT. V was clipped by 7 bases and J by 8 bases; unmatched bases: 12. CDR3 in DNA: TGTGCCAGCATAACATTAGCGGGAGTAGCTGATGAGCAGTTCTTC. Amino acid sequence: CASITLAGVADEQFF.

This clonotype was seen only a few times. This chain links TRBV11-2 with TRBJ2-1, with 8 positions matching TRBD1. Trimming cost V 1 base and J 0 bases; bases outside gene matches: 2. This CDR3 contains 16 residues. Per germline, CDR1 SGHAT and CDR2 FQNNGV. The CDR3 coding sequence is TGTGCCAGCAGCTTAGTAGGGACAGGCTCCTACAATGAGCAGTTCTTC. This gives the protein CASSLVGTGSYNEQFF.

V gene TRBV29-1 combines with J gene TRBJ2-5, with TRBD1 as a possible D gene (5 bases). The CDR3 consists of 14 residues. Germline CDR1 SQVTM, CDR2 ANQGSEA. V gave up 6 bases and J gave up 10 bases, with 24 bases separating them. This chain's CDR3 is CSVAPGQGGGVQYF. The CDR3 DNA sequence: TGCAGCGTGGCCCCGGGCCAGGGTGGTGGTGTCCAGTACTTC.

The chain couples TRBV20-1 to TRBJ2-3, with a possible D match to TRBD2 (5 bases). This CDR3 spans 15 amino acids. Germline-derived CDR1 and CDR2 are DFQATT and SNEGSKA (reference sequence). Between the trimmed V and J ends, which lost 1 base and 5 bases, there was a span of 16 bases. In DNA form, the CDR3 reads TGCAGTGCTAGAGGGACTTCCAGGCCTTTAGATACGCAGTATTTT. This encodes CSARGTSRPLDTQYF.

In nucleotides, the CDR3 is TGTGCCAGCAGTTACTCGTTTCAGGGAAACATTCAGTACTTC. This gives the protein CASSYSFQGNIQYF. J is TRBJ2-4 and V is TRBV6-5; a weak D match, TRBD1 (5 bases). CDR3 length: 14 amino acids. The germline V gene has CDR1 MNHEY and CDR2 SVGAGI. V was pared by 0 bases and J by 6 bases, with 9 bases between.

This clonotype showed up just once. V is TRBV5-1 and J is TRBJ2-2; 8 positions agree with TRBD2. The ends lost 1 base at V and 5 bases at J; junction bases unmatched: 7. This CDR3 is 16 amino acids long. CDR1 and CDR2 from the germline V gene are SGHRS and YFSETQ. As DNA, the CDR3 is TGCGCCAGCAGCTTGTTTCCGGGAGGGCCGACCGGGGAGCTGTTTTTT. Translating it yields CASSLFPGGPTGELFF.

This chain links TRBV27 with TRBJ2-4; weak D call: TRBD2 (6 bases). The CDR3 sequence is 13 residues long. Germline V lookup: CDR1 MNHEY, CDR2 SMNVEV (reference sequence). V dropped 5 bases and J dropped 8 bases, with 13 bases sitting between them. CDR3 DNA sequence: TGTGCCAGCAGTCCGGGGCGGGGTGACATTCAGTACTTC. Its translation: CASSPGRGDIQYF.

This chain connects TRBV10-3 to TRBJ2-7; 13 nucleotides align to TRBD2. Germline V gene sequence: CDR1 ENHRY, CDR2 SYGVKD. This CDR3 comprises 16 residues. The trim removed 4 bases at V and 2 bases at J, leaving 5 bases unmatched. The CDR3 nucleotides are TGTGCCATCAGTGGGACTAGCGGGAGTTCCACCTACGAGCAGTACTTC. This encodes CAISGTSGSSTYEQYF.

V and J are TRBV3-1 and TRBJ2-3; 10 bases line up with TRBD1. The CDR3 spans 15 residues. CDR1 is LGHDT and CDR2 is YNNKEL in the germline V gene (reference sequence). J lost 4 bases, V lost 8 bases, and 9 bases had no gene match. This chain's CDR3 is CASHKTGGIPDTQYF. Here the CDR3 DNA reads TGTGCCAGCCATAAGACAGGGGGCATTCCAGATACGCAGTATTTT.

J is TRBJ2-5 and V is TRBV11-2, with 7 positions matching TRBD2. This CDR3 has 15 amino acids. Germline V CDR1 and CDR2: SGHAT, FQNNGV. V shed 5 bases and J 5 bases; nucleotides not matched to a gene: 11. The CDR3 coding sequence is TGTGCCAGCAGCCCGAACCTCGGGGGAGGGGAGACCCAGTACTTC. Amino acid sequence: CASSPNLGGGETQYF.

The chain combines TRBV12-3 or TRBV12-4 with TRBJ1-5; D gene uncertain. The length of the CDR3 is 14 residues. V lost 2 bases and J lost 7, with 12 bases in between. The CDR3, as DNA: TGTGCCAGCAGTTTACTGGGATTAGAGCAGCCCCAGCATTTT. Protein: CASSLLGLEQPQHF.

The chain employs TRBV5-1 and TRBJ2-7, with D perhaps being TRBD1 or TRBD2 (6 bases each). The CDR3 contains 14 residues. Germline-derived CDR1 and CDR2 are SGHRS and YFSETQ. V lost 3 bases and J 0 bases, leaving 10 bases between the germline ends. The DNA for the CDR3 is TGCGCCAGCAGCTCATCGGGGGCCTCCTACGAGCAGTACTTC. Translating gives CASSSSGASYEQYF.

This chain connects TRBV7-2 to TRBJ2-3; D possibly corresponds to TRBD2 (6 bases). Trimming left V 1 base short and J 6 bases short, with 17 bases between. Germline V lookup: CDR1 SGHTA, CDR2 FQGNSA. This CDR3 is 16 amino acids long. DNA of the CDR3: TGTGCCAGCAGCTTAGGGCGGGGACCGGCAGGTGATACGCAGTATTTT. The encoded protein is CASSLGRGPAGDTQYF.

V and J are TRBV10-3 and TRBJ1-3, with D possibly being TRBD1 (5 bases). This CDR3 is built from 13 residues. Germline lookup yields CDR1 ENHRY and CDR2 SYGVKD. With 7 bases removed from V and 3 bases from J, the gap between germline ends came to 10 bases. CDR3 sequence: CAITTGYGNTIYF. The CDR3 region has the DNA TGTGCCATCACAACAGGATATGGAAACACCATATATTTT.

V gene TRBV9 combines with J gene TRBJ2-1, with 11 bases fitting TRBD2. Germline lookup yields CDR1 SGDLS and CDR2 YYNGEE. V was clipped by 3 bases and J by 10 bases; unmatched bases: 6. The CDR3 has 14 residues. CDR3 protein: CASSETSGIREQFF. In nucleotides, the CDR3 is TGTGCCAGCAGCGAGACTAGCGGGATACGAGAGCAGTTCTTC.

The CDR3 DNA reads as TGTGCCAGCAACTTGGGAGATACGCAGTATTTT. This codes for CASNLGDTQYF. This chain uses TRBV7-6 with TRBJ2-3, with no clear D. Germline assignment: CDR1 SGHVS and CDR2 FNYEAQ. Trimming took off 7 bases at V and 5 bases at J, with 7 bases between the two ends. The CDR3 runs to 11 residues.

The chain employs TRBV6-6 and TRBJ2-7; 7 bases fit TRBD1. This CDR3 spans 15 amino acids. V was pared by 2 bases and J by 6 bases, with 10 bases of the junction left unmatched. Germline CDR1 MNHNY, CDR2 SVGAGI (reference sequence). CDR3 protein: CASSYATGRVSEQYF. DNA for the CDR3: TGTGCCAGCAGTTACGCGACAGGGAGAGTTAGCGAGCAGTACTTC.

This clonotype was seen just once. Sequence at one end of the junction differs from germline and may be a read error. Written as DNA, the CDR3 is TGTGCCAGCAGGTACTCAGGCTCACGGGAGACCCAGTACTTC. Protein sequence: CASRYSGSRETQYF. The chain employs TRBV6-5 and TRBJ2-5; D unclear. In germline, CDR1 is MNHEY, CDR2 SVGAGI. The CDR3 has 14 amino acids.

The chain uses TRBV20-1 and TRBJ2-7; 11 bases agree with TRBD1. J was trimmed by 3 bases and V by 4 bases; bases with no gene match: 8. CDR3 length: 15 amino acids. CDR1 DFQATT and CDR2 SNEGSKA come from the germline V gene (reference sequence). In DNA form, the CDR3 reads TGCAGTGCTACCCAGGGACAGGGGGGATTCTACGAGCAGTACTTC. It specifies CSATQGQGGFYEQYF.

This clonotype was seen only a few times. This sequence joins TRBV3-1 and TRBJ2-3, with D uncertain. Trimming stripped 0 bases from V and 6 bases from J, with 4 bases between. CDR1 is LGHDT, CDR2 YNNKEL, per germline (reference sequence). The CDR3 sequence is 12 residues long. The CDR3 DNA is TGTGCCAGCAGCCAAGATCTGGATACGCAGTATTTT. This gives the protein CASSQDLDTQYF.

The genes are TRBV20-1 and TRBJ2-7; 10 nucleotides align to TRBD2. The CDR3 length is 13 residues. Germline lookup yields CDR1 DFQATT and CDR2 SNEGSKA (reference sequence). Germline trimming cut 1 base from V and 5 bases from J; bases unmatched to any gene: 2. The CDR3 region is CSARVAGGHEQYF. The CDR3 DNA reads TGCAGTGCTAGAGTAGCGGGGGGACACGAGCAGTACTTC.

J is TRBJ2-1 and V is TRBV20-1, with D perhaps matching TRBD1 or TRBD2 (7 bases each). CDR1 is DFQATT and CDR2 is SNEGSKA in the germline V gene (reference sequence). The CDR3 is 13 residues long. V was shortened by 3 bases and J by 13 bases, with 19 bases between the two germline ends. In DNA, the CDR3 is TGCAGTGCTAGTGGCAGGGGGGGAGAGACCCAGTTCTTC. Its translation is CSASGRGGETQFF.